This TCR beta chain was found in a study of T cells after yellow fever vaccination. Looking at the study overall: Preparation used SMART-Seq v4 Ultra Low Input for the low-cell-number fractions.

Generation of TCR cDNA used 5'RACE template switching (which added a universal primer site and UMIs). TCRdb recomputed calls from the 5' RACE reads with MiXCR, one row per CDR3 protein. The sample carries more than 450,000 distinct CDR3 sequences, less than 25% recorded once. CDR1 and CDR2 from the germline V gene are KGHSH and LQKENI. The V end lost 6 bases, the J end lost 2 bases, and 14 bases lay between the germline ends. This CDR3 has 16 amino acids. In its sample, this clonotype was seen once. Its matching antigen is unknown. Study-wide results and limits: Re-detected after boosting: most primary clones, almost 97% of CD4 and 80% to 90% of CD8. Compared with primary, the secondary response was weaker and peaked at day 5, not 15.

The V call is TRBV18, the J call TRBJ2-6, with D maybe TRBD1 (5 bases). The sequencing here drew on PBMCs, taken approximately 22 days after the first yellow fever vaccination. This TCR came from a man younger than 35 who received the YFV17D yellow fever vaccine. The CDR3 loop reads CASSFRQLTGANVLTF. DNA for the CDR3: TGTGCCAGCTCTTTCCGACAGCTAACTGGGGCCAACGTCCTGACTTTC.